This T cell receptor beta chain was recorded in a study of cytomegalovirus exposure and HLA in healthy donors. Overall study context: Earlier, approximately 110 million unique TCR beta sequences were recovered from approximately 200 million T cells by an analysis. Of the donors genotyped, about 410 in all, less than 90% fell in the Caucasian-associated ancestry cluster.

Study findings and constraints: Previous analysis showed most TCR beta V segments were productive about 90% or about 30% of the time.

The donors comprised healthy bone marrow donors. Both 60 Vbeta primers and 13 Jbeta primers went into the PCR. Repertoires were generated with immunoSEQ multiplex PCR, while TCRdb's copy carries only in-frame clones and drops some. The profile shows roughly 180,000 clones, roughly four fifths of them singletons. Looked up from germline, CDR1 is MGHRA and CDR2 is YSYEKL. Between the trimmed V and J ends, which lost 5 bases and 1 base, there was a span of 8 bases. The CDR3 has 13 amino acids. In its sample, this clone was seen a few times. The antigen is not known. The chain joins TRBV4-1 to TRBJ1-1, with D unclear. The sample comprised PBMCs. The sequence was obtained from a woman aged 18-35 years in good health and CMV-seropositive. CDR3 sequence reads: CASSEWSNTEAFF. CDR3 bases: TGCGCCAGCAGCGAGTGGTCGAACACTGAAGCTTTCTTT.